This passage covers 29 T cell receptor beta chains from one sample sequenced in a study of T cell responses to AZD1222 COVID-19 vaccine. TCRdb's copy holds only in-frame clones and misses some; the assay was immunoSEQ multiplex PCR. The top ten clones hold roughly a sixth of a sample with roughly 120,000 clones, about 88% of them seen once. The specimen was peripheral blood, collected on day 0 of AZD1222 vaccination. The receptor source for this set is an adult in good health.

The CDR3 DNA follows: TGCAGTGCCAAGACAGGCTACGAGCAGTACTTC. Protein product: CSAKTGYEQYF. The J gene is TRBJ2-7, the V gene TRBV20-1, with D perhaps TRBD1 (6 bases). This CDR3 has 11 residues. V shed 6 bases and J shed 3 bases, with 9 bases lying between them. Germline V lookup: CDR1 DFQATT, CDR2 SNEGSKA (reference sequence).

The chain uses TRBV25-1 and TRBJ1-4; D is uncertain. V lost 2 bases to trimming and J lost 5 bases, with 6 bases between them. The CDR3 covers 13 residues. Germline V gene sequence: CDR1 MGHDK, CDR2 SYGVNS. The CDR3 loop is CASSERRNEKLFF. The CDR3 DNA is TGTGCCAGCAGTGAACGGCGGAATGAAAAACTGTTTTTT. The full variable domain, its missing parts supplied by reference TRBV25-1 and TRBJ1-4, is EADIYQTPRYLVIGTGKKITLECSQTMGHDKMYWYQQDPGMELHLIHYSYGVNSTEKGDLSSESTVSRIRTEHFPLTLESARPSHTSQYLCASSERRNEKLFFGSGTQLSVL.

The chain recombines TRBV6-1 with TRBJ2-7; D perhaps matches TRBD2 (5 bases). Trimming removed 2 bases from V and 3 bases from J, with 8 bases in between. Germline V gene sequence: CDR1 MNHNS, CDR2 SASEGT. The CDR3 runs 13 residues. This CDR3 reads CASSESGVYEQYF. In DNA, the CDR3 is TGTGCCAGCAGTGAATCCGGGGTCTACGAGCAGTACTTC.

This CDR3 is CASSFGQSSGNTIYF. For the CDR3, the DNA is TGTGCCAGCAGCTTCGGACAGAGCTCTGGAAACACCATATATTTT. The chain uses TRBV11-2 and TRBJ1-3, with D perhaps matching TRBD1 (6 bases). V dropped 3 bases and J dropped 0 bases, with 9 bases sitting between them. The CDR3 runs to 15 residues. Germline V lookup: CDR1 SGHAT, CDR2 FQNNGV.

The chain couples TRBV16 to TRBJ2-5; D possibly corresponds to TRBD2 (6 bases). CDR1 is KGHSY and CDR2 is FQNENV in the germline V gene. This CDR3 is built from 17 residues. Trimming stripped 2 bases from V and 3 bases from J, with 19 bases between. In nucleotides, the CDR3 is TGTGCCAGCAGCCAACCCAAAGGGGAGGCCTGGAAAGAGACCCAGTACTTC. It is translated as CASSQPKGEAWKETQYF.

The chain joins TRBV11-3 to TRBJ1-4; 9 positions agree with TRBD1. The CDR3 spans 16 residues. Germline CDR1 is SGHNT and CDR2 is YENEEA. J was trimmed by 8 bases and V by 4 bases; bases with no gene match: 11. This CDR3 reads CASSWGMTGGDEKLFF. For the CDR3, the DNA is TGTGCCAGCAGCTGGGGAATGACAGGGGGGGACGAAAAACTGTTTTTT.

The chain couples TRBV9 to TRBJ2-5, with 7 bases matching TRBD1. The J segment lost 2 bases and the V segment lost 4 bases, leaving 5 bases of the junction unmatched. The CDR3 contains 14 residues. CDR1 and CDR2 (germline): SGDLS, YYNGEE. CDR3 in amino acids: CASSPKGAQETQYF. The CDR3 DNA follows: TGTGCCAGCAGCCCTAAGGGGGCTCAAGAGACCCAGTACTTC.

This clone has more than one count but fewer than ten. J is TRBJ2-3 and V is TRBV7-2, with 8 bases that match TRBD1. CDR3 length: 16 amino acids. Per germline, CDR1 SGHTA and CDR2 FQGNSA. Trimming took 3 bases from V and 3 from J; bases not matched to a gene: 8. CDR3 in amino acids: CASSLQGATGTDTQYF. The CDR3 nucleotides read TGTGCCAGCAGCTTGCAGGGGGCAACGGGGACAGATACGCAGTATTTT.

This chain links TRBV7-9 with TRBJ1-1, with D possibly TRBD1 on 5 matching bases. V was shortened by 3 bases and J by 6 bases, with 11 bases between the two germline ends. The CDR3 length is 13 residues. Germline V gives CDR1 SEHNR, CDR2 FQNEAQ (reference sequence). The CDR3 DNA sequence: TGTGCCAGCAGCTTCCCGGCGGGGGCTGAAGCTTTCTTT. Translating it yields CASSFPAGAEAFF.

This chain links TRBV6-5 with TRBJ2-7; possibly TRBD1 for D (6 bases). CDR1 and CDR2 (germline): MNHEY, SVGAGI. This CDR3 comprises 13 residues. V dropped 6 bases and J dropped 2 bases, with 11 bases sitting between them. CDR3: CASRPGQPYEQYF. CDR3 DNA sequence: TGTGCCAGCAGGCCGGGACAACCCTACGAGCAGTACTTC.

V and J are TRBV28 and TRBJ1-5; D unclear. Germline CDR1 MDHEN, CDR2 SYDVKM. V was trimmed by 3 bases and J by 4 bases, leaving 4 bases between them. The CDR3 consists of 12 residues. CDR3 DNA: TGTGCCAGCAGTTTCGGAAATCAGCCCCAGCATTTT. Translating it yields CASSFGNQPQHF.

The table lists this clone with a count of one. This rearrangement joins TRBV3-1 (or the pseudogene TRBV3-2) to TRBJ2-5; D tentatively fits TRBD1 or TRBD2 (5 bases each). Germline-derived CDR1 and CDR2 are LGHDT and YNNKEL (reference sequence). V lost 4 bases to trimming and J lost 5 bases, with 17 bases between them. The CDR3 covers 15 residues. The CDR3 is CASSRPGPAPETQYF. The DNA for the CDR3 is TGTGCCAGCAGCCGACCGGGACCCGCCCCCGAGACCCAGTACTTC.

The chain recombines TRBV19 with TRBJ2-2; TRBD1 agrees at 9 bases. V dropped 6 bases and J dropped 4; count of bases not matched to a gene: 12. The CDR3 runs 17 residues. The V gene's germline CDR1 is LNHDA and CDR2 SQIVND (reference sequence). The CDR3, as DNA: TGTGCCAGTAGAATTGGGATTTGGGACAGGGTCACCGGGGAGCTGTTTTTT. It encodes CASRIGIWDRVTGELFF. The full variable domain, rest sourced from reference TRBV19 and TRBJ2-2, is DGGITQSPKYLFRKEGQNVTLSCEQNLNHDAMYWYRQDPGQGLRLIYYSQIVNDFQKGDIAEGYSVSREKKESFPLTVTSAQKNPTAFYLCASRIGIWDRVTGELFFGEGSRLTVL.

As regards this clone: Other DNA sequences in this specimen translate into the identical CDR3. V is TRBV12-3 or TRBV12-4 and J is TRBJ2-7; 8 positions agree with TRBD1. The CDR3 sequence is 13 residues long. Unmatched junction bases numbered 4, after V lost 6 bases and J lost 3 bases. CDR3 DNA sequence: TGTGCCAGCAGCCGCGGACAGGGCTACGAGCAGTACTTC. This sequence encodes CASSRGQGYEQYF.

This clone was found a few times. This chain uses TRBV30 with TRBJ2-1; D may be TRBD2 (6 bases). The germline CDR1 and CDR2 sequences are GTSNPN and SVGIG (reference sequence). CDR3 length equals 15 residues. V was shortened by 2 bases and J by 3 bases, with 14 bases between the two germline ends. This CDR3 is CAWSSTRGVYNEQFF. The CDR3 coding sequence is TGTGCCTGGAGTTCGACTAGGGGTGTCTACAATGAGCAGTTCTTC.

The rearrangement uses TRBV6-5 and TRBJ1-2; possibly TRBD1 for D (5 bases). V lost 5 bases and J lost 4, with 14 bases in between. Germline lookup yields CDR1 MNHEY and CDR2 SVGAGI. This CDR3 region has 14 residues. The CDR3 sequence: CASSRGDGPYGYTF. The CDR3 DNA sequence: TGTGCCAGCAGTCGTGGGGACGGACCCTATGGCTACACCTTC.

This chain connects TRBV7-8 to TRBJ1-2, with TRBD1 as a possible D gene (5 bases). This CDR3 is built from 12 residues. Germline V gene sequence: CDR1 SGHVS, CDR2 FQNEAQ. V lost 11 bases to trimming and J lost 6 bases, with 16 bases between them. The chain's CDR3 is CAGGGPDHGYTF. Written as DNA, the CDR3 is TGTGCCGGGGGTGGGCCCGACCATGGCTACACCTTC.

The chain recombines TRBV7-2 with TRBJ2-3, with 11 bases that match TRBD2. This CDR3 has 15 amino acids. J gave up 6 bases and V 5 bases, and 7 bases lay outside the gene matches. Germline-derived CDR1 and CDR2 are SGHTA and FQGNSA. The CDR3 DNA reads TGTGCCAGCAGCCAGCCGACTAGCGGGGCGGATACGCAGTATTTT. It yields the protein CASSQPTSGADTQYF.

This chain links TRBV11-2 with TRBJ1-5; D not resolved. This CDR3 has 14 amino acids. V lost 1 base, J lost 2 bases, and 6 bases lay in between. CDR1 is SGHAT and CDR2 is FQNNGV in the germline V gene. CDR3 region: CASSLGAGNQPQHF. CDR3 sequence (DNA): TGTGCCAGCAGCTTAGGGGCGGGCAATCAGCCCCAGCATTTT.

The J gene is TRBJ1-2, the V gene TRBV11-3; weak D call: TRBD1 (6 bases). Germline CDR1 is SGHNT and CDR2 is YENEEA. Trimming cost V 1 base and J 14 bases, with 17 bases left between them. This CDR3 comprises 13 residues. Here the CDR3 reads CASSLAGGAGITF. CDR3 DNA sequence: TGTGCCAGCAGCTTAGCCGGGGGCGCGGGAATAACCTTC.

The genes are TRBV5-1 and TRBJ2-3, with D maybe TRBD1 (5 bases). Trimming took 2 bases from V and 2 from J, leaving 6 bases between them. This CDR3 is 13 amino acids long. In germline, CDR1 is SGHRS, CDR2 YFSETQ. CDR3 in amino acids: CASSFRVTDTQYF. CDR3 in DNA: TGCGCCAGCAGCTTCAGGGTCACAGATACGCAGTATTTT.

This chain connects TRBV4-2 to TRBJ2-7; 7 nucleotides match TRBD1. Trimming cost V 4 bases and J 0 bases; bases outside gene matches: 9. The CDR3 spans 16 residues. Germline CDR1 and CDR2: LGHNA and YNFKEQ. This CDR3 is CASSLQQGQTSYEQYF. The CDR3 DNA reads as TGTGCCAGCAGCCTACAACAGGGGCAAACCTCCTACGAGCAGTACTTC.

This clone turned up a few times. DNA for the CDR3: TGTGCCAGTAGTAGAGAGCGGGGGGGCAGATACAATGAGCAGTTCTTC. Translation: CASSRERGGRYNEQFF. The chain uses TRBV19 and TRBJ2-1, with 10 positions matching TRBD2. The CDR3 has 16 residues. J was trimmed by 4 bases and V by 4 bases; bases with no gene match: 7. Germline CDR1 LNHDA, CDR2 SQIVND (reference sequence).

The gene calls are TRBV5-4 and TRBJ1-5; 8 nucleotides match TRBD1. This CDR3 contains 14 residues. V lost 4 bases to trimming and J lost 4 bases; unmatched junction nucleotides: 4. From germline, CDR1 is SGHNT and CDR2 YYREEE (reference sequence). DNA for the CDR3: TGTGCCAGCAGCCGACAGGGGACAAATCAGCCCCAGCATTTT. Translation gives CASSRQGTNQPQHF. Variable domain in full (rest from reference TRBV5-4 and TRBJ1-5): ETGVTQSPTHLIKTRGQQVTLRCSSQSGHNTVSWYQQALGQGPQFIFQYYREEENGRGNFPPRFSGLQFPNYSSELNVNALELDDSALYLCASSRQGTNQPQHFGDGTRLSIL.

V is TRBV6-2 or TRBV6-3 and J is TRBJ1-1; 8 bases line up with TRBD1. V gave up 5 bases and J gave up 5 bases; unmatched junction bases: 7. CDR1 MNHEY and CDR2 SVGEGT come from the germline V gene. The CDR3 has 14 residues. CDR3 amino acids: CASSRTGFGTEAFF. The DNA for the CDR3 is TGTGCCAGCAGTCGGACAGGGTTCGGGACTGAAGCTTTCTTT.

The chain links TRBV28 to TRBJ2-7, with 9 bases identical to TRBD2. Germline V gene sequence: CDR1 MDHEN, CDR2 SYDVKM. The CDR3 spans 15 residues. V trimming: 2 bases; J trimming: 2 bases; junction bases outside the gene matches: 4. DNA for the CDR3: TGTGCCAGCAGTTTAGTAGCGGGGGACACCTACGAGCAGTACTTC. This gives the protein CASSLVAGDTYEQYF.

This clone was seen a single time. J is TRBJ2-1 and V is TRBV3-1 (or the pseudogene TRBV3-2); 14 positions agree with TRBD2. There are 16 residues in the CDR3. Trimming took 2 bases from V and 4 from J; bases not matched to a gene: 1. CDR1 and CDR2 from the germline V gene are LGHDT and YNNKEL (reference sequence). CDR3 nucleotides: TGTGCCAGCAGCCAAAGACTAGCGGGAGGGTACAATGAGCAGTTCTTC. Translating gives CASSQRLAGGYNEQFF.

The chain employs TRBV11-2 and TRBJ2-5; D is unresolved. V dropped 1 base and J dropped 5 bases, with 8 bases sitting between them. CDR1 is SGHAT, CDR2 FQNNGV, per germline. This CDR3 is 13 amino acids long. The CDR3 DNA sequence: TGTGCCAGCAGCTTAGTACGTGGGGAGACCCAGTACTTC. Protein product: CASSLVRGETQYF.

The genes are TRBV7-9 and TRBJ2-7, with D maybe TRBD2 (5 bases). Germline V gene sequence: CDR1 SEHNR, CDR2 FQNEAQ (reference sequence). V lost 5 bases and J lost 2, with 13 bases in between. This CDR3 region has 14 residues. The CDR3 DNA reads TGTGCCAGCAGCCCTCGAGAGCGGCCCTACGAGCAGTACGTC. Translation gives CASSPRERPYEQYV.